This T cell receptor beta chain was found in a study of T cell responses to AZD1222 COVID-19 vaccine (dated by TCRdb to the early 2020s). Concerning the study at large: A total of 233 trial participants underwent TCR sequencing, of whom roughly 210 had received two doses of AZD1222 and about 25 had received two doses of the MenACWY control vaccine. Trial participants were enrolled by age into subgroups of 18-55, 56-69 and 70-plus years, and around 150, 28 and 57 TCR-sequenced participants, respectively, were included in these subgroups. The study at large found these results: Most participants were white British and females outnumbered males, and the authors suggested that clonal diversity may have been underestimated. After two AZD1222 doses, spike-specific TCR breadth and depth were significantly higher than at day 0 and than in MenACWY recipients. The whole spike protein was spanned by vaccine-associated CD4 TCRs, and dominant responses were seen in regions 160-218 and 743-854. Epitopes outside the regions mutated in the B.1.351 and B.1.1.7 variants were reportedly recognized by nearly half of the unique spike-specific TCRs. In the small 56-69-year group, the increase in depth fell short of significance, most likely because of low power. Only six AZD1222 recipients were SARS-CoV-2 seropositive at baseline, limiting conclusions about previously exposed vaccinees. Because no samples from the day 14 peak response were available, repertoires could be characterized only after the peak T cell response.

The CDR3 regions of human TCRbeta chains were subjected to immunosequencing. The source study handled its data this way. TCRs in the repertoires were matched against a reference library of SARS-CoV-2-specific TCRs that had been generated with the MIRA antigen-specificity platform. Breadth was defined as the fraction of unique TCRs that were SARS-CoV-2-associated, and depth was defined as the fraction of total T cells that were SARS-CoV-2-associated. Using the MIRA data, every spike-specific TCR was mapped to the spike region that the TCR reacted to and assigned to either a CD4 or a CD8 class. Log10-transformed breadth and depth values were compared by one-way ANOVA with Sidak's multiple comparisons tests. The immuneACCESS repertoire file appears here via TCRdb, limited to in-frame rearrangements. These files lack a portion of the clones; in checked studies, under half of the deficit traces to unresolved V genes, and the cause of the others is not known. The DNA gave D and trimming, while V, J and clone size come from that table. In this sample the table shows just over 150,000 clones, less than 90% of which occur a single time. The top ten clonotypes cover under 8% of the sample.

The CDR3 covers 13 residues, taking in both the cysteine and the phenylalanine. The read is trimmed to its CDR3 DNA, 39 bases read in frame from base 1. V is cut by 5 bases and J by 2 bases, and the space between the germline ends is 7 bases. CDR1 and CDR2 (LGHDT, YNNKEL) derive from the germline V gene (reference sequence). The time point label for this specimen denotes: sample from adult after SARS-CoV-2 infection, after symptom onset. A couple of convalescent COVID-19 patients, sampled after symptom onset from adults with prior SARS-CoV-2 infection, were also TCR-sequenced for comparison. Comments on this clone: Its antigen specificity is not known. No much larger clone is present one base from it, and per-base qualities are unavailable.

The sequences come from peripheral blood, collected after recovery from COVID-19. The source of this sequence is an adult who had recovered from COVID-19. The chain couples TRBV3-1 (or the pseudogene TRBV3-2) to TRBJ2-1; the D gene is not confidently resolved. CDR3 protein: CASSARAYNEQFF. The DNA is as follows: TGTGCCAGCAGCGCACGAGCCTACAATGAGCAGTTCTTC.